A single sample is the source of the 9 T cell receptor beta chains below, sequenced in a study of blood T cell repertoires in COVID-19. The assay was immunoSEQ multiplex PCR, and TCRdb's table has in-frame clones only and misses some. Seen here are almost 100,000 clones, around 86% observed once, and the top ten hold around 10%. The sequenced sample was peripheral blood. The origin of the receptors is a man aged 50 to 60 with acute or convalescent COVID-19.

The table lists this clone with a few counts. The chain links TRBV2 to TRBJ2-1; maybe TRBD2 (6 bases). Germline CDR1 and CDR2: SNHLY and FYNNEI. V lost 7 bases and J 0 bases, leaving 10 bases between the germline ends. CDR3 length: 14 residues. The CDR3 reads CASKEGSSYNEQFF. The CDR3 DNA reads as TGTGCCAGCAAGGAGGGGAGCTCCTACAATGAGCAGTTCTTC.

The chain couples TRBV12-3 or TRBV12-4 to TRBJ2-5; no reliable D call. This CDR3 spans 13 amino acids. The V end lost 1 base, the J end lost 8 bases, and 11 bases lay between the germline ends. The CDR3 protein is CASSLDPKKTQYF. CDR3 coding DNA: TGTGCCAGCAGTTTAGATCCTAAGAAAACCCAGTACTTC.

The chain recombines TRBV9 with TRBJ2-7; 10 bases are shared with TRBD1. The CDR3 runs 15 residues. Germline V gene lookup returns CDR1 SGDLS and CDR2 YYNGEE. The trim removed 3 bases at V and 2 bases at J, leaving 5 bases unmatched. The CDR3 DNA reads TGTGCCAGCAGCGCCCGGACAGGGGGTCCCTACGAGCAGTACTTC. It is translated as CASSARTGGPYEQYF.

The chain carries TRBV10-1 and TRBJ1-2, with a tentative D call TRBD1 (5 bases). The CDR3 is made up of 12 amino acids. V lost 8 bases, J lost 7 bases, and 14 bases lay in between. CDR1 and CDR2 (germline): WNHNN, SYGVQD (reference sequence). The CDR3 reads CASQGQVGGYTF. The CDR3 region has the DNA TGCGCCAGCCAAGGACAAGTGGGTGGCTACACCTTC.

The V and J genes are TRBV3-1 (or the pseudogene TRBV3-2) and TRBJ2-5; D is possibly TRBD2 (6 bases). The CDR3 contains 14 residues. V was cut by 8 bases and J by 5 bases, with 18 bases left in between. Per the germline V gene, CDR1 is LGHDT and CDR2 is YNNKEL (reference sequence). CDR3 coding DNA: TGTGCCAGCCAGTCCTCCGGGAGCCGGGAGACCCAGTACTTC. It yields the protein CASQSSGSRETQYF.

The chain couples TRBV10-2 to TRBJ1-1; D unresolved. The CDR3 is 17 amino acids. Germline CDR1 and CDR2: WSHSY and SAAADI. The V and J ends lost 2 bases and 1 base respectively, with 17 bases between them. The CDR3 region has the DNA TGCGCCAGCAGTGAGGTCCCCCCGATCAGTGGGAACACTGAAGCTTTCTTT. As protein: CASSEVPPISGNTEAFF.

The CDR3 region has the DNA TGTGCCAGCAGCTTGTTCTCCTTCACAGATACGCAGTATTTT. Translation: CASSLFSFTDTQYF. This rearrangement joins TRBV5-4 to TRBJ2-3; no clear D gene. Germline-derived CDR1 and CDR2 are SGHNT and YYREEE (reference sequence). The CDR3 loop spans 14 amino acids. V was cut by 1 base and J by 2 bases, with 8 bases left in between.

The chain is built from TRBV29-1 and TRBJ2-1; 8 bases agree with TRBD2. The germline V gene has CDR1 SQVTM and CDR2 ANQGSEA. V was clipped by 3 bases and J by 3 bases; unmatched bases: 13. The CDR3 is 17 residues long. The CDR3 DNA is TGCAGCGTTGAGTTCATGACCGGGACTAGGGTCTACAATGAGCAGTTCTTC. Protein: CSVEFMTGTRVYNEQFF.

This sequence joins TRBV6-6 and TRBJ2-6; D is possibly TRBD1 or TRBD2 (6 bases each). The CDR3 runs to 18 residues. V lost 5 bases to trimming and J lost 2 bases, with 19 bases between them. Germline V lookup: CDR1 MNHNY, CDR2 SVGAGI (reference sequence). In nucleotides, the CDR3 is TGTGCCAGCAGTCGGAGGGGTGTCGCAGGGGCTGGGGCCAACGTCCTGACTTTC. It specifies CASSRRGVAGAGANVLTF.